The T cell receptor (beta chain) described here comes from a study of lymphopenia after photon versus proton radiotherapy. Regarding the study as a whole: Under photons, naive T cells and diversity fell while effector/memory populations rose. Survival link was tested only in deceased patients; proton benefit remains a possibility. After the lymphocyte nadir, photon-treated repertoires showed oligoclonal expansion, especially of CD8+ Temra cells.

The CDR3 sequence is 14 residues long. Germline V CDR1 and CDR2: SEHNR, FQNEAQ (reference sequence). V was trimmed by 6 bases and J by 5 bases, leaving 16 bases between them. Comment on this clone: Its antigen remains unidentified.

Clones were sequenced by immunoSEQ multiplex PCR, and TCRdb holds only the in-frame ones, with some missing. Among tens of thousands of clones listed, roughly 83% were seen once. The rearrangement joins TRBV7-9 to TRBJ2-5; a possible D gene is TRBD2 (6 bases). This receptor was identified in a man between 60 and 70 years old with pancreatic cancer. Material: peripheral blood, obtained from a patient treated with proton-based radiotherapy. Here the CDR3 reads CASRPQLAAETQYF. The CDR3 DNA reads as TGTGCCAGCAGACCCCAACTAGCTGCGGAGACCCAGTACTTC.